This T cell receptor beta chain was identified in a study of blood T cell repertoires in COVID-19. Turning to the study itself: COVID-19 samples from acute and convalescent phases originated in the United States, Italy and Spain. PBMCs, B-cell-depleted T cells, or T cells were the source of the cDNA or gDNA that made up the material.

Original analysis: Cell counts per sample came from amplifying reference gene primers. Profiled with immunoSEQ multiplex PCR; TCRdb holds only in-frame clones, not every one. From that table come the V and J calls and clone size; the DNA was used to work out D and trimming. Of roughly 69,000 clones in the sample, 90% were seen once. This CDR3 has 13 residues. Germline CDR1 is SGHNT and CDR2 is YENEEA. Trimming cost V 5 bases and J 0 bases, with 7 bases left between them. The rearrangement joins TRBV11-3 to TRBJ1-2; D is unclear. The source of this sequence is a man aged 45-65 years with acute or convalescent COVID-19. The sample consisted of peripheral blood. CDR3: CASSRTANYGYTF. The CDR3, as DNA: TGTGCCAGCAGCCGCACTGCTAACTATGGCTACACCTTC.